What follows are 4 T cell receptor beta chains derived from one specimen sequenced in a study of CD8 T cells in Susac syndrome. RNA in amounts of about 0.45 to 1 ug was reverse transcribed with random hexamers. MiXCR, applied by TCRdb to the immunoSEQ multiplex PCR reads, yields one record per CDR3 protein. Among about 240,000 distinct CDR3 sequences listed, about 96% were seen once. The material sequenced was CD4+ T cells from PBMCs. These receptors all stem from a human donor with Susac syndrome.

CDR3 residues: CASSQSPLEQGAYEQYF. Here the CDR3 DNA reads TGCGCCAGCAGCCAATCACCCCTAGAACAGGGGGCCTACGAGCAGTACTTC. This rearrangement joins TRBV4-1 to TRBJ2-7; 8 bases agree with TRBD1. With V trimmed by 2 bases and J by 2 bases, 11 bases remained unmatched. Germline V gene data show CDR1 as MGHRA and CDR2 as YSYEKL. This CDR3 has 17 residues.

This clonotype was observed once. The germline gene is not matched at one end of the junction; a read error may be the cause. The chain has TRBV7-7 and TRBJ2-1; the D is unclear. The CDR3 consists of 13 residues. The germline V gene encodes CDR1 SSHAT and CDR2 FNYEAQ (reference sequence). The CDR3 nucleotides read TGTGCTAGCAGCTCAAACGAAGGACGGGAGCAGTTCTTC. Its protein product is CASSSNEGREQFF.

The chain employs TRBV20-1 and TRBJ2-6, with D unclear. Germline V gene data show CDR1 as DFQATT and CDR2 as SNEGSKA (reference sequence). The germline V and J ends were trimmed by 1 base and 1 base, with 8 bases remaining between them. The CDR3 covers 15 residues. The CDR3 here is CSARVARSGANVLTF. CDR3 DNA: TGCAGTGCTAGAGTGGCGCGGTCTGGGGCCAACGTCCTGACTTTC.

The V call is TRBV28, the J call TRBJ1-1; unclear D gene. The CDR3 length is 15 residues. Germline loops: CDR1 MDHEN, CDR2 SYDVKM. V lost 7 bases to trimming and J lost 1 base, with 16 bases between them. Written as DNA, the CDR3 is TGTGCCAGCACCCGGACCCTGACGTGGAACACTGAAGCTTTCTTT. It is translated as CASTRTLTWNTEAFF.